The 28 T cell receptor beta chains presented below share a single source sample, sequenced in a study of response to subunit inactivated influenza vaccine (dated by TCRdb to between 2017 and 2018). Receptor amplification or capture employed RT-PCR. The run used an Illumina HiSeq 2500. The public reads were quality trimmed at Q25 with fastp and then assembled into clones with MiXCR by TCRdb, keeping productive beta chains. Identical CDR3 proteins give one entry, which carries the most common genes and DNA. The sample table holds 550,000 to 600,000 distinct CDR3 sequences, of which 12% were seen once. Roughly 10% of the sample lies in the top ten. The sequenced sample was PBMCs from blood, obtained on the day of vaccination. These receptors were obtained from a man aged 50-60 years who received an inactivated influenza vaccine. Donor details come from another sample of the same person, matched by shared clones.

This chain connects TRBV29-1 to TRBJ1-4; D uncertain. This CDR3 is built from 13 residues. Germline V lookup: CDR1 SQVTM, CDR2 ANQGSEA. V was shortened by 4 bases and J by 4 bases, with 10 bases between the two germline ends. This CDR3 is CSVGLGFNEKLFF. DNA for the CDR3: TGCAGCGTTGGATTAGGTTTTAATGAAAAACTGTTTTTT. The entire variable domain, with the rest obtained from reference TRBV29-1 and TRBJ1-4, is as follows: SAVISQKPSRDICQRGTSLTIQCQVDSQVTMMFWYRQQPGQSLTLIATANQGSEATYESGFVIDKFPISRPNLTFSTLTVSNMSPEDSSIYLCSVGLGFNEKLFFGSGTQLSVL.

The V gene is TRBV20-1, the J gene TRBJ1-1; D is unclear. CDR3 length: 14 residues. The V gene's germline CDR1 is DFQATT and CDR2 SNEGSKA (reference sequence). Between the trimmed V and J ends, which lost 3 bases and 7 bases, there was a span of 18 bases. CDR3 sequence reads: CSARPSNAPGEAFF. The CDR3 region has the DNA TGCAGTGCTAGGCCTAGTAACGCTCCTGGTGAAGCTTTCTTT.

The chain links TRBV7-8 to TRBJ2-7, with 9 bases aligning to TRBD1. Unmatched junction bases numbered 12, after V lost 4 bases and J lost 2 bases. Germline lookup yields CDR1 SGHVS and CDR2 FQNEAQ. The length of the CDR3 is 17 residues. CDR3 coding DNA: TGTGCCAGCAGCTACTCAGCACAGGGGGCAGCGACCTACGAGCAGTACTTC. It translates to CASSYSAQGAATYEQYF.

There are a few counts of this clonotype. The chain carries TRBV4-1 and TRBJ2-1, with TRBD1 as a possible D gene (5 bases). CDR1 and CDR2 from the germline V gene are MGHRA and YSYEKL. The V end was cut by 0 bases, the J end by 10 bases, with 7 bases between. CDR3 length: 12 amino acids. Written as DNA, the CDR3 is TGCGCCAGCAGCCAAGAAAGGGGAGAGCAGTTCTTC. As protein: CASSQERGEQFF.

This chain joins TRBV7-2 and TRBJ2-2; 7 bases are shared with TRBD2. The CDR3 is 14 amino acids. V lost 7 bases and J lost 5; bases outside the gene matches: 7. In germline, CDR1 is SGHTA, CDR2 FQGNSA. The CDR3 nucleotides are TGTGCCAGCACCTCCCACGGGGGGACCGGGGAGCTGTTTTTT. This gives the protein CASTSHGGTGELFF.

This clonotype was detected ten times or more. V usage is TRBV5-1 and J usage is TRBJ2-3; no firm D call. Germline values: CDR1 SGHRS, CDR2 YFSETQ. With 0 bases removed from V and 0 bases from J, the gap between germline ends came to 14 bases. The CDR3 runs to 17 residues. The CDR3 region has the DNA TGCGCCAGCAGCTTGGCCACATCAAGTGGAAGCACAGATACGCAGTATTTT. This codes for CASSLATSSGSTDTQYF.

The chain uses TRBV27 and TRBJ2-3, with TRBD2 matching over 10 bases. The CDR3 sequence is 17 residues long. Germline V gene data show CDR1 as MNHEY and CDR2 as SMNVEV (reference sequence). V lost 2 bases to trimming and J lost 2 bases; unmatched junction nucleotides: 7. CDR3 sequence: CASSLESGGGFTDTQYF. The CDR3 DNA reads TGTGCCAGCAGTTTAGAGAGCGGGGGGGGTTTCACAGATACGCAGTATTTT.

This clonotype occurred many times. The chain employs TRBV11-2 and TRBJ2-2; the match to TRBD1 covers 8 bases. CDR3 size: 16 residues. Per germline, CDR1 SGHAT and CDR2 FQNNGV. The V segment lost 4 bases and the J segment 4 bases; nucleotides outside the gene matches: 8. CDR3 nucleotide sequence: TGTGCCAGCAGCTCCATCCGGGACAGGCTCACCGGGGAGCTGTTTTTT. Translation: CASSSIRDRLTGELFF.

This sequence joins TRBV11-2 and TRBJ2-1; 7 bases are shared with TRBD1. The V and J ends lost 0 bases and 0 bases, in that order; junction bases with no gene match: 2. CDR1 SGHAT and CDR2 FQNNGV come from the germline V gene. The CDR3 sequence is 16 residues long. This chain's CDR3 is CASSLERDSSYNEQFF. CDR3 nucleotides: TGTGCCAGCAGCTTAGAAAGGGACAGCTCCTACAATGAGCAGTTCTTC. The variable domain in full, with the rest retrieved from reference TRBV11-2 and TRBJ2-1, is EAGVAQSPRYKIIEKRQSVAFWCNPISGHATLYWYQQILGQGPKLLIQFQNNGVVDDSQLPKDRFSAERLKGVDSTLKIQPAKLEDSAVYLCASSLERDSSYNEQFFGPGTRLTVL.

This clonotype has only a few counts. The chain has TRBV11-2 and TRBJ2-7, with 9 positions matching TRBD2. CDR3 length: 17 amino acids. Germline CDR1 reads SGHAT; CDR2 reads FQNNGV. Losses at the gene ends were 5 bases for V and 2 bases for J; bases not matched to a gene: 13. The CDR3 DNA reads TGTGCCAGCAGCCCTTTCCCCCCTAGCGGGGCTACCTACGAGCAGTACTTC. Amino acid sequence: CASSPFPPSGATYEQYF.

The chain links TRBV20-1 to TRBJ2-7; 9 bases fit TRBD2. Germline V gene lookup returns CDR1 DFQATT and CDR2 SNEGSKA (reference sequence). The CDR3 is 13 residues long. Losses at the gene ends were 3 bases for V and 5 bases for J; bases not matched to a gene: 5. The CDR3 protein is CSASVAGDHEQYF. CDR3 bases: TGCAGTGCTAGTGTAGCGGGAGACCACGAGCAGTACTTC.

This clonotype was counted only a few times. This chain joins TRBV14 and TRBJ2-1, with unresolved D. Germline V lookup: CDR1 SGHDN, CDR2 FVKESK. The CDR3 runs to 14 residues. Trimming left V 0 bases short and J 4 bases short, with 7 bases between. The CDR3 reads CASSQDLGYNEQFF. The CDR3 DNA reads TGTGCCAGCAGCCAAGATTTGGGGTACAATGAGCAGTTCTTC.

The table lists this clonotype with many counts. The genes are TRBV19 and TRBJ2-7, with 7 bases that match TRBD1. Germline V gene sequence: CDR1 LNHDA, CDR2 SQIVND (reference sequence). The CDR3 length is 15 residues. With V trimmed by 5 bases and J by 0 bases, 7 bases remained unmatched. The CDR3 nucleotides are TGTGCCAGTAGTGATACCGGGACAGTCTCCTACGAGCAGTACTTC. This codes for CASSDTGTVSYEQYF. Full variable domain (rest looked up from reference TRBV19 and TRBJ2-7): DGGITQSPKYLFRKEGQNVTLSCEQNLNHDAMYWYRQDPGQGLRLIYYSQIVNDFQKGDIAEGYSVSREKKESFPLTVTSAQKNPTAFYLCASSDTGTVSYEQYFGPGTRLTVT.

There are a few counts of this clonotype. The chain recombines TRBV20-1 with TRBJ2-5; D might be TRBD1 (5 bases). CDR1 DFQATT and CDR2 SNEGSKA come from the germline V gene (reference sequence). V lost 8 bases and J 3 bases, leaving 22 bases between the germline ends. This CDR3 is 15 amino acids long. CDR3 loop: CSTSHRQPGKETQYF. CDR3 sequence (DNA): TGCAGTACTTCTCATAGACAGCCTGGGAAAGAGACCCAGTACTTC.

In its sample, this clonotype was seen many times. The V gene is TRBV4-2, the J gene TRBJ2-7; 8 nucleotides align to TRBD2. Germline CDR1 and CDR2: LGHNA and YNFKEQ. The CDR3 length is 16 residues. Trimming removed 1 base from V and 2 bases from J; junction bases left unmatched: 7. The CDR3 DNA sequence: TGTGCCAGCAGCCAAGTAGGCGGGACTAGGCCCTACGAGCAGTACTTC. Encoded protein: CASSQVGGTRPYEQYF.

This clonotype has just a few counts. The V and J genes are TRBV5-1 and TRBJ2-5; D is unclear. Germline assignment: CDR1 SGHRS and CDR2 YFSETQ. V lost 1 base and J 5 bases, leaving 15 bases between the germline ends. CDR3 length equals 15 residues. The CDR3 here is CASSLTGTTRETQYF. The CDR3 coding sequence is TGCGCCAGCAGCTTGACGGGCACCACCCGTGAGACCCAGTACTTC.

This chain links TRBV12-3 or TRBV12-4 with TRBJ1-1; 8 nucleotides match TRBD1. V was pared by 11 bases and J by 4 bases, with 9 bases of the junction left unmatched. CDR3 size: 13 residues. CDR3 sequence: CAGDRGSCTEAFF. In DNA form, the CDR3 reads TGTGCCGGTGACAGGGGTAGTTGCACTGAAGCTTTCTTT.

This clonotype turned up a few times. The chain has TRBV5-1 and TRBJ1-2; D perhaps matches TRBD1 (5 bases). V lost 5 bases and J 5 bases, leaving 22 bases between the germline ends. The CDR3 is 16 residues long. In germline, CDR1 is SGHRS, CDR2 YFSETQ. CDR3 nucleotides: TGCGCCAGCAGGCGAAACACCGGGACGGAGGATTATGGCTACACCTTC. Protein product: CASRRNTGTEDYGYTF.

The V gene is TRBV4-3, the J gene TRBJ2-5, with 10 bases aligning to TRBD2. Germline values: CDR1 LGHNA, CDR2 YSLEER. Losses at the gene ends were 2 bases for V and 5 bases for J; bases not matched to a gene: 5. The CDR3 covers 15 residues. The CDR3 nucleotides are TGCGCCAGCAGCCAATCGGGACTAGCGTCGGAGACCCAGTACTTC. This codes for CASSQSGLASETQYF.

The chain uses TRBV20-1 and TRBJ2-1, with 11 nucleotides matching TRBD1. Trimming cost V 6 bases and J 8 bases; bases outside gene matches: 6. Per the germline V gene, CDR1 is DFQATT and CDR2 is SNEGSKA (reference sequence). The CDR3 totals 13 residues. The CDR3 is CSARTGGLDEQFF. The CDR3 DNA follows: TGCAGTGCGCGGACAGGGGGCTTGGATGAGCAGTTCTTC.

This sequence joins TRBV4-2 and TRBJ2-1, with D unclear. This CDR3 contains 18 residues. Germline lookup yields CDR1 LGHNA and CDR2 YNFKEQ. Trimming took off 1 base at V and 1 base at J, with 17 bases between the two ends. In nucleotides, the CDR3 is TGTGCCAGCAGCCAAGTTCCGGGTTTAGCTGAGTCCTACAATGAGCAGTTCTTC. Translated: CASSQVPGLAESYNEQFF.

The chain recombines TRBV7-7 with TRBJ2-3, with D unresolved. The V end was cut by 2 bases, the J end by 4 bases, with 7 bases between. CDR1 and CDR2 from the germline V gene are SSHAT and FNYEAQ (reference sequence). This CDR3 spans 13 amino acids. The CDR3, as DNA: TGTGCCAGCAGCTTAAATGGGCCAGATACGCAGTATTTT. Translation: CASSLNGPDTQYF.

The chain uses TRBV4-2 and TRBJ2-1; possible D gene TRBD2, 5 bases. With 0 bases removed from V and 9 bases from J, the gap between germline ends came to 6 bases. From germline, CDR1 is LGHNA and CDR2 YNFKEQ. The CDR3 runs to 12 residues. The CDR3 sequence: CASSQESGEQFF. The CDR3 DNA reads TGTGCCAGCAGCCAAGAGAGCGGTGAGCAGTTCTTC.

This clonotype was seen more than once but under ten times. J is TRBJ2-2 and V is TRBV7-9; possible D gene TRBD2, 5 bases. This CDR3 has 14 amino acids. Trimming removed 2 bases at V and 6 bases at J, with 10 bases between. Per germline, CDR1 SEHNR and CDR2 FQNEAQ (reference sequence). The CDR3, as DNA: TGTGCCAGCAGCTTAAGCGGTCCGGCCGGGGAGCTGTTTTTT. Protein: CASSLSGPAGELFF.

This clonotype appeared many times. This sequence joins TRBV4-3 and TRBJ1-5; possible D gene TRBD1, 5 bases. Trimming shortened V by 0 bases and J by 4 bases, and 7 bases separated the two germline ends. This CDR3 is 14 amino acids long. The germline CDR1 and CDR2 sequences are LGHNA and YSLEER. CDR3 DNA sequence: TGCGCCAGCAGCCAAGACAGGGTGAATCAGCCCCAGCATTTT. Its translation: CASSQDRVNQPQHF.

The chain joins TRBV18 to TRBJ2-7; 10 bases fit TRBD1. This CDR3 contains 13 residues. V gave up 5 bases and J gave up 6 bases; unmatched junction bases: 4. From germline, CDR1 is KGHSH and CDR2 LQKENI. DNA of the CDR3: TGTGCCAGCTCAGTGGGACAGGGGTTCGAGCAGTACTTC. Its protein product is CASSVGQGFEQYF.

This clonotype was recorded once. The rearrangement uses TRBV28 and TRBJ2-6; TRBD2 might be the D (6 bases). The CDR3 contains 18 residues. Per the germline V gene, CDR1 is MDHEN and CDR2 is SYDVKM. The ends were cut back, 3 bases at V and 1 base at J, with 16 bases in the middle. CDR3 sequence reads: CASSFGLPERSGANVLTF. CDR3 in DNA: TGTGCCAGCAGTTTCGGACTACCGGAAAGATCTGGGGCCAACGTCCTGACTTTC.

This clonotype was seen only a few times. The CDR3 protein is CASSYPGVDEQFF. The CDR3 DNA reads TGTGCCAGCAGCTACCCCGGTGTCGATGAGCAGTTCTTC. This sequence joins TRBV4-2 and TRBJ2-1; D gene uncertain. The CDR3 covers 13 residues. Per the germline V gene, CDR1 is LGHNA and CDR2 is YNFKEQ. The V and J ends lost 5 bases and 8 bases respectively, with 13 bases between them.